The rows below give T cell receptor beta chains drawn from one sample of a study of blood T cell repertoires in COVID-19. Using immunoSEQ multiplex PCR, the repertoire was profiled, and TCRdb retains in-frame clones only, with some absent. The sample contains 250,000 or so clones, about 70% of which appear only once. The specimen sequenced was peripheral blood. Source of these receptors: a woman of 80 years or more with acute or convalescent COVID-19. Each CDR3 is given without its conserved first and last residue.

j_gene	v_gene	len	CDR3aa
TRBJ1-2	TRBV7-2	12	ASRGTGRNYGYT
TRBJ1-6	TRBV2	12	ASRGTGGNSPLH
TRBJ2-1	TRBV7-2	13	ASRTHSGGAYEQF
TRBJ1-5	TRBV19	14	ASRREGGGDNQPQH
TRBJ2-3	TRBV27	13	ASSLSGQSTDTQY
TRBJ1-2	TRBV7-6	15	ASSLVSLGTGNYGYT
TRBJ1-3	TRBV4-1	14	ASSQDQQGLGNTIY
TRBJ1-2	TRBV9	15	ASSVDARGLSFYGYT
TRBJ2-1	TRBV9	12	ASSAIGGPGMLF
TRBJ1-5	TRBV6-2/TRBV6-3	14	ASSYITGTGSQPQH
TRBJ1-6	TRBV19	14	ASSAPGQGSNSPLH
TRBJ1-1	TRBV3-1/TRBV3-2	13	ASRRSPTGATEAF
TRBJ2-7	TRBV2	11	ASRPDRGDEQY
TRBJ2-3	TRBV6-6	11	ASSLQGRDTQY
TRBJ1-4	TRBV6-5	12	ALDVGRGREKLF
TRBJ1-2	TRBV29-1	13	SVVSSGTGGFGYT
TRBJ2-2	TRBV19	13	ASSIGGGRHGELF
TRBJ2-2	TRBV7-9	15	ASSLWLAPRNTGELF
TRBJ2-1	TRBV4-1	15	ASSPQPLAGVGNEQF
TRBJ1-1	TRBV4-1	14	ASSQPDRGGGTEAF
TRBJ2-7	TRBV28	13	ASSPSASGNYEQY
TRBJ1-1	TRBV4-1	15	ASSQGRLGTLNTEAF
TRBJ1-1	TRBV6-5	13	ASSSPGGMNTEAF
TRBJ2-1	TRBV6-2/TRBV6-3	13	ASSYGGGRGNEQF
TRBJ1-1	TRBV5-1	14	ASSFVGQGANTEAF
TRBJ1-1	TRBV2	12	ASSFRGWNTEAF
TRBJ2-7	TRBV6-5	11	ASSRTISYEQY
TRBJ2-7	TRBV5-4	14	ASSLAGQGRSYEQY
TRBJ2-1	TRBV6-5	11	ASSYSGLIEQF
TRBJ2-7	TRBV2	12	ASRNRGLSYEQY
TRBJ2-2	TRBV24-1	13	ATSDPGSRGGELF
TRBJ1-5	TRBV18	13	ASSPVAGGNQPQH
TRBJ2-1	TRBV4-1	16	ASSQRIARRPTYNEQF
TRBJ1-1	TRBV7-9	11	ATKEGGDTEAF
TRBJ1-2	TRBV3-1/TRBV3-2	15	ASSQVQGSFPAIGYT
TRBJ1-1	TRBV6-5	11	ASSKTGGTEAF
TRBJ1-1	TRBV6-4	8	ASKLVGAF
TRBJ1-5	TRBV6-4	12	ASSAPGLNQPQH
TRBJ1-2	TRBV6-4	12	ASPKRGRGYGYT
TRBJ2-7	TRBV2	11	ASSASGSAEQY
TRBJ2-1	TRBV10-1	14	ASSELKGPSSDEQF